Only a few counts were recorded for the clone carrying this T cell receptor (beta chain). The sample originates from a study of blood T cell repertoires in COVID-19. Overall study context: COVID-19 samples, acute and convalescent, were from the United States, Italy and Spain. In each case, the material was cDNA or gDNA derived from T cells, B-cell-depleted T cells, or PBMCs.

As processed by the authors: Estimates of nucleated cell counts were drawn from the amplification of reference gene primers. Assay used: immunoSEQ multiplex PCR; TCRdb lists only in-frame clones, some missing. Clone size and the V and J calls come from that table; the DNA yielded D and trimming. The table has some 110,000 clones, 70% to 80% seen once. CDR3 length: 13 residues. V gave up 4 bases and J gave up 8 bases; unmatched junction bases: 8. Germline CDR1 SGDLS, CDR2 YYNGEE. The sequenced sample was peripheral blood. This receptor was identified in a man of 80 years or more with COVID-19, enrolled during active disease. This sequence joins TRBV9 and TRBJ1-2; 7 bases match TRBD1. CDR3 in amino acids: CASSPGTVGGYTF. The CDR3, as DNA: TGTGCCAGCAGCCCGGGGACAGTCGGGGGCTACACCTTC.